The T cell receptor (beta chain) under discussion was sequenced for a study of shared clonotypes between healthy human individuals. There are 11 residues in the CDR3. V lost 6 bases and J lost 9, with 8 bases in between. CDR1 and CDR2 (germline): MDHEN, SYDVKM. Of note for this clone: What it binds is not known.

TCRdb's table, derived via immunoSEQ multiplex PCR, lists solely in-frame clones and lacks some. The profile covers about 1.1 million clones, with about 84% appearing a single time and more than 0.5% taken by the ten largest. Study-wide results and caveats: Apart from blood, nothing was sampled; tissue repertoires likely differ.

This sequence originates from a man younger than 35 in good health. Some clones in this sample may be carry-over from other donors' samples. This sequence joins TRBV28 and TRBJ2-2; D gene uncertain. The specimen was memory CD4+ T cells from PBMCs. Subset denoted: CD45RA-negative fraction. CDR3 region: CASSLDWELFF. The CDR3 DNA reads as TGTGCCAGCAGCCTTGATTGGGAGCTGTTTTTT.